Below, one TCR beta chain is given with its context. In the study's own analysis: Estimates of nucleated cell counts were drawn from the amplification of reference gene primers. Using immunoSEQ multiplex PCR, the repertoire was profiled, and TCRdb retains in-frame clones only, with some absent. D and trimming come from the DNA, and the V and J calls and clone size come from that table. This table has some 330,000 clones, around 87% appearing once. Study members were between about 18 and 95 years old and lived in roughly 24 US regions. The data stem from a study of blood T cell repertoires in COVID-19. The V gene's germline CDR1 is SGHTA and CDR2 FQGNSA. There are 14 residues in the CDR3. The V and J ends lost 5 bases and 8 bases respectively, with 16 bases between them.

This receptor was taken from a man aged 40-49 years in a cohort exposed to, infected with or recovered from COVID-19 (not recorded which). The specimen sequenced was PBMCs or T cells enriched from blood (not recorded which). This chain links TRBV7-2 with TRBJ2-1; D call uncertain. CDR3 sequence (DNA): TGTGCCAGCAGCAACCACTTGATTCGTGATGAGCAGTTCTTC. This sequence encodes CASSNHLIRDEQFF. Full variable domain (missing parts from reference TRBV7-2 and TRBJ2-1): GAGVSQSPSNKVTEKGKDVELRCDPISGHTALYWYRQSLGQGLEFLIYFQGNSAPDKSGLPSDRFSAERTGGSVSTLTIQRTQQEDSAVYLCASSNHLIRDEQFFGPGTRLTVL.